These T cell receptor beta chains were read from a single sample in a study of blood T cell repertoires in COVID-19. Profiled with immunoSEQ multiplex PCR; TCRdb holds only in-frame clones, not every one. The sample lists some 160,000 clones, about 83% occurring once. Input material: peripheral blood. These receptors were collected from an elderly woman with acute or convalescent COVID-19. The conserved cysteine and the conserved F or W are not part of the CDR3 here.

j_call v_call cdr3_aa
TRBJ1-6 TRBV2 ASSGTGARSPLH
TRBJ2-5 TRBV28 ASSPSGGGRETQY
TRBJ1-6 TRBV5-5 ASSLKGADNSPLH
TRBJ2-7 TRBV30 AWSRGQRFYEQY
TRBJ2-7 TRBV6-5 ASSKQGFSSYEQY
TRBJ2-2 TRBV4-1 ASSRRDLNTGELF
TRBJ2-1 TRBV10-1 ASSVSPSGTHEQF
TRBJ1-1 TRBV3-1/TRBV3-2 ASSQGAGPGNTEAF
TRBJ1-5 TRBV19 ASSIGRYSNQPQH
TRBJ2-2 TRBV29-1 SVERGGVFTGELF
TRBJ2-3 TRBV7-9 ASSLEIGGSADTQY
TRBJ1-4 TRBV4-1 ASSQEGRTGIEKLF
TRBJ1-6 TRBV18 ASSPMRGDNSPLH
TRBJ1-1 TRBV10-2 ASSLQMPGEAF
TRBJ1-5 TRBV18 ASSSDRDQPQH
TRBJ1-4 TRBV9 ASSGGTGRDEKLF
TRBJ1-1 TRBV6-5 ASRPPGTGHTEAF
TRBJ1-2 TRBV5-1 ASSIQVTGTENGYT